This TCR beta chain was observed in a study of cytomegalovirus exposure and HLA in healthy donors. Only a few counts were recorded for this clone. Vbeta (60) and Jbeta (13) primers were used in the PCR. TCRdb's copy holds only in-frame clones and misses some; the assay was immunoSEQ multiplex PCR. The sample yields roughly 150,000 clones, around 73% seen once. CDR3 length: 16 amino acids. Germline-derived CDR1 and CDR2 are SGDLS and YYNGEE. V lost 0 bases and J 0 bases, leaving 10 bases between the germline ends. The chain is built from TRBV9 and TRBJ1-3; maybe TRBD1 (5 bases). The sample was PBMCs. The sequence was collected from a male donor in good health and CMV-seronegative. In nucleotides, the CDR3 is TGTGCCAGCAGCGTAGCCTACAGGAGCTCTGGAAACACCATATATTTT. It is translated as CASSVAYRSSGNTIYF.